The following is a T cell receptor (beta chain) sequence with its context. Profiled with immunoSEQ multiplex PCR; TCRdb holds only in-frame clones, not every one. The sample lists tens of thousands of clones, approximately 81% occurring once. The data originate from a study of T cells in tumors after PD-1 blockade. The junction had 6 bases not matched to a gene; V was cut back by 4 bases and J by 3 bases. The CDR3 consists of 15 residues. Germline V gene sequence: CDR1 GTSNPN, CDR2 SVGIG (reference sequence). Tumor or blood genomic DNA was sequenced, with inputs of 616 ng to 6,004 ng. This chain joins TRBV30 and TRBJ2-6, with 7 bases fitting TRBD1. The sequence derives from a human donor with basal cell carcinoma. The source was PBMCs, collected before anti-PD-1 treatment. The CDR3 here is CAWTKGADGANVLTF. DNA of the CDR3: TGTGCCTGGACCAAGGGGGCGGATGGGGCCAACGTCCTGACTTTC.